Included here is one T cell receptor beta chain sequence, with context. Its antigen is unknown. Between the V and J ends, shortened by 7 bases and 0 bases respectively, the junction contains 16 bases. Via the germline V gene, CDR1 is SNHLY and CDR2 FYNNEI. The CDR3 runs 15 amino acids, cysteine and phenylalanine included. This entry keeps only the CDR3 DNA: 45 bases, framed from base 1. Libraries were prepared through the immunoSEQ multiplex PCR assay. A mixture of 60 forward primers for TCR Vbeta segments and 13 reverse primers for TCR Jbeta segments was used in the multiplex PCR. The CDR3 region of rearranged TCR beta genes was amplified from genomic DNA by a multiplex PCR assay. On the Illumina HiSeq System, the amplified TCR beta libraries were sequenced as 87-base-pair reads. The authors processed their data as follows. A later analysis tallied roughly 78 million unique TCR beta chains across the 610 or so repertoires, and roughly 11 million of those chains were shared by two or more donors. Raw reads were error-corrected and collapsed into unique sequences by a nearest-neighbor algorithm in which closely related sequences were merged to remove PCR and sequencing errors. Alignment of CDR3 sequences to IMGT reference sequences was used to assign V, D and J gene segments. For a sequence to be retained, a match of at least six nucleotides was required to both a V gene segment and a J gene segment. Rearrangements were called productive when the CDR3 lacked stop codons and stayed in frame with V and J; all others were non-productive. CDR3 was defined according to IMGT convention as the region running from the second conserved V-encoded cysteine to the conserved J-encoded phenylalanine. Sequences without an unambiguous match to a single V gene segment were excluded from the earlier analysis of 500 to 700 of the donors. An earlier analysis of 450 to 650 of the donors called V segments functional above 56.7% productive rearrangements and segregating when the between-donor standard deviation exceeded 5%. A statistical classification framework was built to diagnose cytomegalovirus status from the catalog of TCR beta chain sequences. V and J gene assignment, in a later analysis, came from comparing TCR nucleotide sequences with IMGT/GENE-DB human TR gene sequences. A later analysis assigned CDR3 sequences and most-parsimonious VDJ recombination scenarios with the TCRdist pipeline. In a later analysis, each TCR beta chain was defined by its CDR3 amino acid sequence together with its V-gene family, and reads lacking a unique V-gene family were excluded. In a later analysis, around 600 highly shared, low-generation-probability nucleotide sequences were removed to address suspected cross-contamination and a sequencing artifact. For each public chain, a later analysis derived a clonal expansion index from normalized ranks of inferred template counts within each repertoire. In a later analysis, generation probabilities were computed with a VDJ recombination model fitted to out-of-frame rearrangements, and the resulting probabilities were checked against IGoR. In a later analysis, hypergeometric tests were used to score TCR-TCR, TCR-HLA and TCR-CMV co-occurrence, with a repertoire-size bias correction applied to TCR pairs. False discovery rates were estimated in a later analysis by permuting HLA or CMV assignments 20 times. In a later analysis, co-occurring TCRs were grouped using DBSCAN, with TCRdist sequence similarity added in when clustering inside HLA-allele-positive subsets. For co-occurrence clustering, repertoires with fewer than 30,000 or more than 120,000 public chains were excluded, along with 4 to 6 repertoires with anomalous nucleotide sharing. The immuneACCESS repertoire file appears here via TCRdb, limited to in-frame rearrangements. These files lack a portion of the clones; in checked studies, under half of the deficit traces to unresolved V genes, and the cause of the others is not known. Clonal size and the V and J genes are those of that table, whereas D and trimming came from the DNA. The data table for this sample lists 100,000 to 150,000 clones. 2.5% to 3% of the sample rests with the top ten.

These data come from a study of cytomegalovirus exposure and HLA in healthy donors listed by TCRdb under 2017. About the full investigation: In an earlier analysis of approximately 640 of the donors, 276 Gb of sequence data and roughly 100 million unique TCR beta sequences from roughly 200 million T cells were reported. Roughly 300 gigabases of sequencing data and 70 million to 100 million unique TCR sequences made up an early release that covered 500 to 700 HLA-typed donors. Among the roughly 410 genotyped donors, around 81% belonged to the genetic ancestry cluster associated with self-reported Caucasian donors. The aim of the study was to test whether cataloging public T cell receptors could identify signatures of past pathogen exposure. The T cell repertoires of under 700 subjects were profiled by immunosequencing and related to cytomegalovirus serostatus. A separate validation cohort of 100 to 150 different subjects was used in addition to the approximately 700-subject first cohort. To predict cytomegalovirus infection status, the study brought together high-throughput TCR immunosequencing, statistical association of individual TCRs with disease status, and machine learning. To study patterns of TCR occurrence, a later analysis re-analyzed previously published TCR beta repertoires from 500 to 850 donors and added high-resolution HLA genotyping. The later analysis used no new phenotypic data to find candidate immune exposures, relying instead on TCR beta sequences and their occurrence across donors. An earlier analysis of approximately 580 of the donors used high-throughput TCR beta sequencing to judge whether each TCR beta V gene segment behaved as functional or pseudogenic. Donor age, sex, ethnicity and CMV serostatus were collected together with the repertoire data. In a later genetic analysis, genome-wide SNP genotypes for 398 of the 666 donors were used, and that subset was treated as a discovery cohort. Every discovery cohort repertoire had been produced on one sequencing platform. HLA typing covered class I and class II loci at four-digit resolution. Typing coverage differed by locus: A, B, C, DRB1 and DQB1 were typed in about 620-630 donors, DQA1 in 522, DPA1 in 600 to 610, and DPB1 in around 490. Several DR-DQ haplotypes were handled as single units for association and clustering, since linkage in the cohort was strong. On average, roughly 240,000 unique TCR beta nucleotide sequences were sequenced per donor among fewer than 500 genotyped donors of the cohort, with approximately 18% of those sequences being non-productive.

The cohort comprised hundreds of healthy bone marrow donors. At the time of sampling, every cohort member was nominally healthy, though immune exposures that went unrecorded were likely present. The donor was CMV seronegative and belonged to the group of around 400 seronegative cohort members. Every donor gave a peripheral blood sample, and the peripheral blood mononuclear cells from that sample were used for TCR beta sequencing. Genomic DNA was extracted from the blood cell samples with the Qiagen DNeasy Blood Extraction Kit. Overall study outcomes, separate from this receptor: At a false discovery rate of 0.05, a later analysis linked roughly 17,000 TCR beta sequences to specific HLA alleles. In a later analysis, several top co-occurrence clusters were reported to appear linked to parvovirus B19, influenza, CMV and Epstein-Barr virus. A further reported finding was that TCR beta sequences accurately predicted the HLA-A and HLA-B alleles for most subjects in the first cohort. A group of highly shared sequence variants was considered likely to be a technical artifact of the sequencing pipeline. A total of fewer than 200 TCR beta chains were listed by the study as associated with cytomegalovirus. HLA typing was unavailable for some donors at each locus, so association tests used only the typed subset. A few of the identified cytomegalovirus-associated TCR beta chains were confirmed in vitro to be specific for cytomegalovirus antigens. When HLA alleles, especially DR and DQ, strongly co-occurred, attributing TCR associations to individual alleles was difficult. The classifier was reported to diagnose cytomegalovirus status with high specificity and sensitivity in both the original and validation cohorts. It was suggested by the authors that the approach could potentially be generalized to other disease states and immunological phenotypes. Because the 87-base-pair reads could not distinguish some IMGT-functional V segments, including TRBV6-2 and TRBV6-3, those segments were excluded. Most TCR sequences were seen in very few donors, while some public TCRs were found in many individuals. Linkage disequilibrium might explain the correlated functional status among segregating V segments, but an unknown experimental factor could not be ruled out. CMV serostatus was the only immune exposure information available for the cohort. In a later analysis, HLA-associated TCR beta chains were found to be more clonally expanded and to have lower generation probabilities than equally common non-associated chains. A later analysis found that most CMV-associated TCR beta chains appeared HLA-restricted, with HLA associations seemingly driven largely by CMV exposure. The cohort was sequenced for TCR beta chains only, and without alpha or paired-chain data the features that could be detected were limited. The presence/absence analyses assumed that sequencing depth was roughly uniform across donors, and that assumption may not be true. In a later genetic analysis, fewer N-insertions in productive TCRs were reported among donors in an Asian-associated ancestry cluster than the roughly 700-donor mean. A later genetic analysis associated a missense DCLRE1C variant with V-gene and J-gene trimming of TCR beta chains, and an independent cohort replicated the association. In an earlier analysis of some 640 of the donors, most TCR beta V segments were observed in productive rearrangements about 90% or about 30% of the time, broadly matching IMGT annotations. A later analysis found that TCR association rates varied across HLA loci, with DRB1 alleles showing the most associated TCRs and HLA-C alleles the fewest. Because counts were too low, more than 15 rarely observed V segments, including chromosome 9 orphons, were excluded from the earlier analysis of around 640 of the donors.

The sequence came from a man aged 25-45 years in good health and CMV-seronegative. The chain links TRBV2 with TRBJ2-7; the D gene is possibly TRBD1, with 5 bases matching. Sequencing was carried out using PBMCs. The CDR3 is CASNEGARGSYEQYF. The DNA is TGTGCCAGCAACGAAGGGGCCAGAGGCTCCTACGAGCAGTACTTC.